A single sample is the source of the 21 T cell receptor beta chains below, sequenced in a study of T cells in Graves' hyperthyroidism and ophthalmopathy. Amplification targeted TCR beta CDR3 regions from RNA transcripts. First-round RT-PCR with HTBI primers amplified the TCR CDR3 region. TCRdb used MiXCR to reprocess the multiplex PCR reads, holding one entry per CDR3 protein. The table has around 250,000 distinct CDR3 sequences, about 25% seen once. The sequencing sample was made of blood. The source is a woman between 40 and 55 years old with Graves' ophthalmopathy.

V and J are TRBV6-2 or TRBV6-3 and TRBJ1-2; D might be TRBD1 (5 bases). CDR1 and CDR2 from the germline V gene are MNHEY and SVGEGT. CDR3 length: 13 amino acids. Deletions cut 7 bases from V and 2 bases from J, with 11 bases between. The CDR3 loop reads CASIDSNNYGYTF. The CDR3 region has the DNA TGTGCCAGCATCGACAGTAACAACTATGGCTACACCTTC.

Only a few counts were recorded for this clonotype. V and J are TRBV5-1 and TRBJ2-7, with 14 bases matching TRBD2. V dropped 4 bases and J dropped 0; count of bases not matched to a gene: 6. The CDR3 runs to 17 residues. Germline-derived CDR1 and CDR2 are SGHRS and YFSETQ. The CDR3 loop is CASSPGTSGSPSYEQYF. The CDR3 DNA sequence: TGCGCCAGCAGCCCGGGGACTAGCGGGAGTCCCTCCTACGAGCAGTACTTC.

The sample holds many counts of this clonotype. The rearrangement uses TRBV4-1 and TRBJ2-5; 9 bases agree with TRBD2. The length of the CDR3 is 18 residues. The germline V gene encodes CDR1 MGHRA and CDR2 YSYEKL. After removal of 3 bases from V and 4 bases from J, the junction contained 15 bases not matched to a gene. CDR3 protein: CASSQLRGSSLAGETQYF. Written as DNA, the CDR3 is TGCGCCAGCAGCCAGCTCAGAGGAAGTTCACTAGCGGGAGAGACCCAGTACTTC.

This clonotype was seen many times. The CDR3 loop is CAWSVPGPPSTQHF. The CDR3, as DNA: TGTGCCTGGAGTGTTCCGGGGCCCCCAAGCACCCAGCATTTT. The chain uses TRBV30 and TRBJ1-5; the D gene is possibly TRBD1 (5 bases). Germline V gene lookup returns CDR1 GTSNPN and CDR2 SVGIG (reference sequence). The CDR3 has 14 amino acids. Trimming cost V 0 bases and J 11 bases, with 17 bases left between them.

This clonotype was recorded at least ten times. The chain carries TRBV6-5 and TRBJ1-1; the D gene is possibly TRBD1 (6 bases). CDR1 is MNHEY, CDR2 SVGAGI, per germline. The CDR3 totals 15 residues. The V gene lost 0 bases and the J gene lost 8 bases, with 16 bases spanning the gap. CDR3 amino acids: CASSYSRGLGAEAFF. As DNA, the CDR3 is TGTGCCAGCAGTTACTCTAGGGGTTTGGGGGCGGAAGCTTTCTTT.

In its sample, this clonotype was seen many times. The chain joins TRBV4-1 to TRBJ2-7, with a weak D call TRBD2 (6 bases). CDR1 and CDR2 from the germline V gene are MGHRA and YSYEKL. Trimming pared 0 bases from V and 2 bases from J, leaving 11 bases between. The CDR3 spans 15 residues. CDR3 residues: CASSQDDGGTYEQYF. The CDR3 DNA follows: TGCGCCAGCAGCCAAGATGATGGGGGGACCTACGAGCAGTACTTC.

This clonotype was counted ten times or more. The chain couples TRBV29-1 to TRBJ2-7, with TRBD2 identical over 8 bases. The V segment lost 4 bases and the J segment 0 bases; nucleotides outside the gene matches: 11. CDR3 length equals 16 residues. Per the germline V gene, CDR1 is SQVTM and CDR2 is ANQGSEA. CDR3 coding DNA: TGCAGCGTTGTTCGGCCGTTTCGGGGGGGCTCCTACGAGCAGTACTTC. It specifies CSVVRPFRGGSYEQYF.

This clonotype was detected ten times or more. The CDR3, as DNA: TGCAGCGTTGAGGGGGACAGGGGGGCCTACGAGCAGTACTTC. Protein: CSVEGDRGAYEQYF. The rearrangement links TRBV29-1 to TRBJ2-7, with 11 nucleotides matching TRBD1. The V and J ends lost 3 bases and 2 bases, in that order; junction bases with no gene match: 3. CDR3 size: 14 residues. CDR1 and CDR2 from the germline V gene are SQVTM and ANQGSEA.

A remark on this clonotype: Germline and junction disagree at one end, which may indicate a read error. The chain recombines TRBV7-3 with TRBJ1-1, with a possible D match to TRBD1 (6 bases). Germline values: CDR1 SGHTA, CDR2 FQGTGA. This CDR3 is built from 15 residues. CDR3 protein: CVSSLMGHGNTEAFF. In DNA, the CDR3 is TGTGTCAGCAGCTTAATGGGACACGGGAACACTGAAGCTTTCTTT.

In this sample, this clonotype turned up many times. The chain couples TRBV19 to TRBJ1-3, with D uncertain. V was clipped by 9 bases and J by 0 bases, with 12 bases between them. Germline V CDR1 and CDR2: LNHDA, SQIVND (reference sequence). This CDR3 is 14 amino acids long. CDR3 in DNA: TGTGCCAGCCGGCGGGGAAACTCTGGAAACACCATATATTTT. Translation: CASRRGNSGNTIYF.

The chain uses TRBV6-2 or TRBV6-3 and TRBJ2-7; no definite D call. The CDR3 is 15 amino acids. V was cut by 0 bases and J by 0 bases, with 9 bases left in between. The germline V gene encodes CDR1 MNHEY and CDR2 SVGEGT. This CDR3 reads CASSYSGVLSYEQYF. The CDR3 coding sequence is TGTGCCAGCAGTTACTCGGGCGTTCTCTCCTACGAGCAGTACTTC.

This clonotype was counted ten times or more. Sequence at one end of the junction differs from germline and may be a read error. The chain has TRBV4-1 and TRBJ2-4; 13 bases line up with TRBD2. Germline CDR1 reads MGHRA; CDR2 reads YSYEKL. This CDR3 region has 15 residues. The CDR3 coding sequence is TGCGCCAGCAGCCACCTGGGACTAGCGGGAAACACTCAGTACTTC. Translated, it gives CASSHLGLAGNTQYF.

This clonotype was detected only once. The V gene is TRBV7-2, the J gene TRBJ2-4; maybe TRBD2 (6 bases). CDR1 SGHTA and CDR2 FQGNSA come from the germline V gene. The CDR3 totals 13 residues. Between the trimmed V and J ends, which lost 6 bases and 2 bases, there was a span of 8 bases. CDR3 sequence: CASRGGTKNIQYF. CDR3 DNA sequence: TGTGCCAGCAGGGGGGGAACCAAAAACATTCAGTACTTC.

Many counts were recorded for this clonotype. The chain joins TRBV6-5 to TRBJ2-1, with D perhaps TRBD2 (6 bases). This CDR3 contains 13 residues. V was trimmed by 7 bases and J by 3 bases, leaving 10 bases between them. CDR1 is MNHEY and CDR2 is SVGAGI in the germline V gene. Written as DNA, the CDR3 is TGTGCCAGCATGGGGGGAGTCTACAATGAGCAGTTCTTC. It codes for CASMGGVYNEQFF.

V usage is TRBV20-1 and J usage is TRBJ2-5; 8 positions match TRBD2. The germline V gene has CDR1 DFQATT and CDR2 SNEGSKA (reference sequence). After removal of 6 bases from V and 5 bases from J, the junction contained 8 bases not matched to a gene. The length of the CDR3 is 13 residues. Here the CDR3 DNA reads TGCAGTGCCGGGGGGGCGGGAGTGGAGACCCAGTACTTC. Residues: CSAGGAGVETQYF.

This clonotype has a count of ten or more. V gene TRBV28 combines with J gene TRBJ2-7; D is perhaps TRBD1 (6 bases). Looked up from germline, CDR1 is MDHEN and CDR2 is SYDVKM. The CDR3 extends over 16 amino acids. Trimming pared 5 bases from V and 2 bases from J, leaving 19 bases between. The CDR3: CASSPSSLGHPYEQYF. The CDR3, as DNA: TGTGCCAGCAGTCCCTCGTCTCTGGGACACCCCTACGAGCAGTACTTC. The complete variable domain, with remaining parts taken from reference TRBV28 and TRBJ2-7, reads DVKVTQSSRYLVKRTGEKVFLECVQDMDHENMFWYRQDPGLGLRLIYFSYDVKMKEKGDIPEGYSVSREKKERFSLILESASTNQTSMYLCASSPSSLGHPYEQYFGPGTRLTVT.

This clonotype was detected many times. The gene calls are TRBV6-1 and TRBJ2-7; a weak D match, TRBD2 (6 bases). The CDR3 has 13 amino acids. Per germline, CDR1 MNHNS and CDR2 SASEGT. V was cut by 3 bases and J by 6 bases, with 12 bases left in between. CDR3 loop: CASSEFGGTEQYF. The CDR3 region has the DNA TGTGCCAGCAGTGAGTTCGGAGGGACCGAGCAGTACTTC.

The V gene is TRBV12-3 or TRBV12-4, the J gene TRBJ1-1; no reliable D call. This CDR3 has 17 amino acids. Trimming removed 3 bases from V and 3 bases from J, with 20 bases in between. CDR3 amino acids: CASSFVLGRLKDTEAFF. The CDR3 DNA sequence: TGTGCCAGCAGTTTTGTGTTGGGCAGACTAAAGGACACTGAAGCTTTCTTT.

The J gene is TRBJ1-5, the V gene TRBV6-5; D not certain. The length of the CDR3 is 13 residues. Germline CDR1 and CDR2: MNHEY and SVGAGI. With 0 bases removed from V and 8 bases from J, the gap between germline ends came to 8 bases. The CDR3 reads CASSYSRGEPQHF. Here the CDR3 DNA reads TGTGCCAGCAGTTACTCGCGGGGAGAGCCCCAGCATTTT.

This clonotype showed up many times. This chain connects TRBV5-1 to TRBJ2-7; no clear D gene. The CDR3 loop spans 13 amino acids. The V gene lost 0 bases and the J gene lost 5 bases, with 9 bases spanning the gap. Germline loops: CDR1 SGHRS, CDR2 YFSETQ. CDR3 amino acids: CASSLVPSHEQYF. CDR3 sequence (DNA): TGCGCCAGCAGCTTGGTTCCCAGCCACGAGCAGTACTTC.

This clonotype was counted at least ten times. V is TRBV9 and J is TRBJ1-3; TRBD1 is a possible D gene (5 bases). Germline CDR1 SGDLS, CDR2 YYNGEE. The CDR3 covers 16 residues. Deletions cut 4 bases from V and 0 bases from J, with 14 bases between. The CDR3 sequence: CASSRWDRSSGNTIYF. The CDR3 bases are TGTGCCAGCAGCCGTTGGGACCGGAGCTCTGGAAACACCATATATTTT.